Listed below are T cell receptor beta chains from one sample, sequenced in a study of CD8+ T cells in alopecia areata. Clones were read by immunoSEQ multiplex PCR, and TCRdb kept only the in-frame ones, dropping some. This sample yields roughly 150,000 clones, of which 40% to 65% are seen a single time; approximately 19% belongs to the top ten. The starting material was CD8+ T cells sorted from blood, obtained at week 0. The receptors stem from a human donor with alopecia areata. Both conserved end residues are part of each CDR3. D genes are given only for firm matches. Where a row states a size, it is once, few, many or the class of an expanded clone; other rows omit it.

>TRBV7-6|few|TRBJ2-7|-
CASSSTYEQYF
TGTGCCAGCAGCTCCACCTACGAGCAGTACTTC
>TRBV14|-|TRBJ1-2|-
CASSQVDRGRGYTF
TGTGCCAGCAGCCAAGTCGACCGGGGACGAGGCTACACCTTC
>TRBV4-3|-|TRBJ2-3|-
CASSPVSPRGPEILATQYF
TGCGCCAGCAGCCCCGTTTCCCCGCGGGGGCCTGAGATTTTGGCAACGCAGTATTTT
>TRBV29-1|-|TRBJ2-7|-
CSVEYGGDYEQYF
TGCAGCGTTGAATATGGAGGGGACTACGAGCAGTACTTC
>TRBV4-3|few|TRBJ2-3|-
CASSQTQRGADTQYF
TGCGCCAGCAGCCAGACCCAAAGGGGAGCAGATACGCAGTATTTT
>TRBV30|-|TRBJ1-1|-
CALTGPGTEAFF
TGTGCCTTGACAGGCCCGGGGACTGAAGCTTTCTTT
>TRBV29-1|few|TRBJ2-7|-
CSAQGGEQYF
TGCAGCGCTCAGGGTGGCGAGCAGTACTTC
>TRBV29-1|-|TRBJ2-3|-
CSVTLGRTTDTQYF
TGCAGCGTCACCCTGGGACGGACCACAGATACGCAGTATTTT
>TRBV29-1|-|TRBJ2-3|-
CSVVAGTSTDTQYF
TGCAGCGTTGTGGCAGGAACTAGCACAGATACGCAGTATTTT
>TRBV9|-|TRBJ1-1|-
CASSPKGGGGEAFF
TGTGCCAGCAGCCCCAAAGGGGGGGGAGGTGAAGCTTTCTTT
>TRBV18|-|TRBJ2-7|-
CASSPSDVGGEQYF
TGTGCCAGCTCACCCAGTGACGTGGGCGGCGAGCAGTACTTC
>TRBV19|few|TRBJ2-1|TRBD2
CASSAPERGEVEQFF
TGTGCCAGTAGTGCCCCCGAGCGGGGGGAAGTTGAGCAGTTCTTC
>TRBV13|-|TRBJ1-2|-
CASSHKQVRDYGYTF
TGTGCCAGCAGCCATAAACAGGTTCGGGACTATGGCTACACCTTC
>TRBV7-9|-|TRBJ1-5|-
CASSLAILDAADQPQHF
TGTGCCAGCAGCTTAGCAATTTTGGATGCGGCTGATCAGCCCCAGCATTTT
>TRBV29-1|-|TRBJ2-5|TRBD1
CSVGTGGETQYF
TGCAGCGTCGGGACAGGCGGGGAGACCCAGTACTTC
>TRBV7-2|-|TRBJ1-6|-
CASSHPQLLGNSPLHF
TGTGCCAGCAGCCACCCTCAATTACTGGGGAATTCACCCCTCCACTTT
>TRBV29-1|-|TRBJ1-2|-
CSVEKVGQRYGYTF
TGCAGCGTTGAGAAGGTCGGCCAGCGATATGGCTACACCTTC
>TRBV7-2|-|TRBJ2-7|TRBD2
CASSLGAGAYEQYF
TGTGCCAGCAGCTTAGGAGCGGGGGCCTACGAGCAGTACTTC
>TRBV4-3|-|TRBJ1-5|TRBD1
CASSQAKGANQPQHF
TGCGCCAGCAGCCAAGCCAAGGGGGCTAATCAGCCCCAGCATTTT
>TRBV19|-|TRBJ2-2|-
CASTGGAANTGELFF
TGTGCCAGTACTGGTGGAGCCGCGAACACCGGGGAGCTGTTTTTT
>TRBV4-3|-|TRBJ1-6|-
CASSQLSTNSPLHF
TGCGCCAGCAGCCAATTATCCACAAATTCACCCCTCCACTTT
>TRBV27|-|TRBJ1-5|TRBD1
CASSKTGINQPQHF
TGTGCCAGCAGCAAGACAGGGATCAATCAGCCCCAGCATTTT
>TRBV5-6|once|TRBJ2-7|-
CASSLGKGEQYF
TGTGCCAGCAGCTTGGGGAAGGGAGAGCAGTACTTC
>TRBV30|few|TRBJ2-2|-
CAWYDSDLNTGELFF
TGTGCCTGGTATGACAGTGACCTCAACACCGGGGAGCTGTTTTTT
>TRBV27|few|TRBJ2-4|-
CASMQAGGSKNIQYF
TGTGCCAGCATGCAAGCCGGGGGATCCAAAAACATTCAGTACTTC
>TRBV27|few|TRBJ2-3|-
CASSLAGDTQYF
TGTGCCAGCAGTTTAGCGGGGGATACGCAGTATTTT
>TRBV14|-|TRBJ2-7|-
CASSLETGNYEQYF
TGTGCCAGCAGCCTTGAAACAGGAAACTACGAGCAGTACTTC
>TRBV7-3|once|TRBJ1-2|-
CASSLGSGGGYTF
TGTGCCAGCAGCTTAGGATCGGGAGGAGGCTACACCTTC
>TRBV9|few|TRBJ2-7|TRBD1
CASTLGTGGEQYF
TGTGCCAGCACCCTAGGGACAGGGGGCGAGCAGTACTTC
>TRBV25-1|few|TRBJ2-7|-
CASRLGYEQYF
TGTGCCAGCAGACTGGGCTACGAGCAGTACTTC
>TRBV7-2|-|TRBJ2-7|-
CASSLQGYEQYF
TGTGCCAGCAGCTTACAGGGTTACGAGCAGTACTTC
>TRBV4-3|once|TRBJ2-7|-
CASSQDPGRREYF
TGCGCCAGCAGCCAAGACCCAGGGCGGAGGGAGTACTTC
>TRBV30|-|TRBJ1-2|TRBD1
CAWDRGTYGYTF
TGTGCCTGGGACAGGGGCACCTATGGCTACACCTTC
>TRBV27|-|TRBJ1-1|TRBD1
CASGTGAQAFF
TGTGCCAGCGGGACAGGGGCGCAAGCTTTCTTT
>TRBV27|-|TRBJ2-7|-
CASSWGSSYEQYF
TGTGCCAGCAGTTGGGGTTCCTCCTACGAGCAGTACTTC
>TRBV30|-|TRBJ1-1|-
CAWTDDVDTEAFF
TGTGCCTGGACAGACGACGTGGACACTGAAGCTTTCTTT